This TCR beta chain is from a study of T cells in Graves' hyperthyroidism and ophthalmopathy. This clonotype was seen many times. The antigen remains unidentified. General study points: Through a model of 13 V-J features, ophthalmopathy was separated from stable hyperthyroidism.

PBMCs were obtained from about 9 ml fresh peripheral blood. The CDR3 regions of TCR beta were amplified from RNA transcripts. TCR CDR3 regions were first amplified by RT-PCR with HTBI primers. Each CDR3 protein gets one entry after TCRdb re-called the multiplex PCR reads with MiXCR. The sample has 300,000 to 400,000 distinct CDR3 sequences, around 13% seen once; the top ten hold about 18%. This CDR3 contains 15 residues. V was shortened by 4 bases and J by 0 bases, with 11 bases between the two germline ends. Germline V gene sequence: CDR1 SGHKS, CDR2 YYEKEE (reference sequence). The clonotype was recovered from a woman younger than 45 with Graves' ophthalmopathy. The V call is TRBV5-5, the J call TRBJ1-5, with D tentatively TRBD1 (5 bases). Sample: blood. The CDR3 nucleotides are TGTGCCAGCAGCCAGGGACCCGCTAGCAATCAGCCCCAGCATTTT. It codes for CASSQGPASNQPQHF.